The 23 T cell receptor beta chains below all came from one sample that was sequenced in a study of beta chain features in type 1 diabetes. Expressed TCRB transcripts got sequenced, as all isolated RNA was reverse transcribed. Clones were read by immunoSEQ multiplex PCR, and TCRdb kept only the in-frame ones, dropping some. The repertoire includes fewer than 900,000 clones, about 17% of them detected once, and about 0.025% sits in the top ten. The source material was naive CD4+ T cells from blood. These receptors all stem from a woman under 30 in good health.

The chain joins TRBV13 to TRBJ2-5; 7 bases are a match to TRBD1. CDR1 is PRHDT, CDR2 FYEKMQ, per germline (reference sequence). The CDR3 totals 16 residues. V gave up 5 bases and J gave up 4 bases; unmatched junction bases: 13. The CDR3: CASSIQSTGFRETQYF. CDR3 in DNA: TGTGCCAGCAGCATACAATCGACAGGGTTCCGAGAGACCCAGTACTTC.

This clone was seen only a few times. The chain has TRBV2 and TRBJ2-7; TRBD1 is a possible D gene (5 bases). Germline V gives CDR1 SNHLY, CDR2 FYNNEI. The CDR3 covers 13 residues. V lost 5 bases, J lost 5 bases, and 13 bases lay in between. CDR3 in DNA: TGTGCCAGCAGTTCAGGGATGGTCAACGAGCAGTACTTC. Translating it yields CASSSGMVNEQYF.

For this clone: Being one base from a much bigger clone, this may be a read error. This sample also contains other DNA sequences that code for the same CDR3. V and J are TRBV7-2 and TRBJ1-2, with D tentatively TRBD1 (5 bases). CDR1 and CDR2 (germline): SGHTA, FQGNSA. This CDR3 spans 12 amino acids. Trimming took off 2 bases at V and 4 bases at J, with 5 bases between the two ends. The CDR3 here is CASSLQGYGYTF. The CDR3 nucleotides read TGTGCCAGCAGCTTACAGGGCTATGGCTACACCTTC.

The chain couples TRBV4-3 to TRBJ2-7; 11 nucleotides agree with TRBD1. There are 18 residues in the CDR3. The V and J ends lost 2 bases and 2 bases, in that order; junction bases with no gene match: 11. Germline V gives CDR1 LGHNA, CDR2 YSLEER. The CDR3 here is CASSQSLAPGQGAYEQYF. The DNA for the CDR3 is TGCGCCAGCAGCCAATCCCTAGCCCCGGGACAGGGGGCCTACGAGCAGTACTTC.

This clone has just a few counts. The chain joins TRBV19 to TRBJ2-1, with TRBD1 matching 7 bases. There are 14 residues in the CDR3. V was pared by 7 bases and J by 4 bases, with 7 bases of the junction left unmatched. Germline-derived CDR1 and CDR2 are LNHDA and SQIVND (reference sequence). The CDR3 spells CASKGQPTYNEQFF. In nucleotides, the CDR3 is TGTGCCAGTAAGGGACAGCCAACTTACAATGAGCAGTTCTTC.

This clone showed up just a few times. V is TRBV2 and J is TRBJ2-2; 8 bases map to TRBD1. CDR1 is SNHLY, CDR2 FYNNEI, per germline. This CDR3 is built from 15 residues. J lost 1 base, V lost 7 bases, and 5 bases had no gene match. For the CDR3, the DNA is TGTGCCAGCACAACCGGGACAGGGAACACCGGGGAGCTGTTTTTT. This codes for CASTTGTGNTGELFF.

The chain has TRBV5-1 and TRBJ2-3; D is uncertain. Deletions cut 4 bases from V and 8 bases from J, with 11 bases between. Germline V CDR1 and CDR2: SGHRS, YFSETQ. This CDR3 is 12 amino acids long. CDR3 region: CASSPRVGTQYF. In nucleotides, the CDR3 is TGCGCCAGCAGCCCCCGGGTGGGTACGCAGTATTTT.

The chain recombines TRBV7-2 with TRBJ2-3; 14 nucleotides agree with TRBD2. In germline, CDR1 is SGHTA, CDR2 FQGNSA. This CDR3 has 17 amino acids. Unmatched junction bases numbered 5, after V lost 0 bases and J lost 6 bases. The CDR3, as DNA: TGTGCCAGCAGCTTAGCTGGGACTAGCGGGAGCTCCGATACGCAGTATTTT. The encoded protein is CASSLAGTSGSSDTQYF.

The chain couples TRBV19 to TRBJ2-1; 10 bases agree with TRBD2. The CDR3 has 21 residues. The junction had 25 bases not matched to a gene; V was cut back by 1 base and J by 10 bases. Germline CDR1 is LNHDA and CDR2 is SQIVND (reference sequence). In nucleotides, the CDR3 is TGTGCCAGTAGTATAGTGGGACGTCGACGATCCCAGACTAGCGGGTTTGTGGAGCAGTTCTTC. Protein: CASSIVGRRRSQTSGFVEQFF.

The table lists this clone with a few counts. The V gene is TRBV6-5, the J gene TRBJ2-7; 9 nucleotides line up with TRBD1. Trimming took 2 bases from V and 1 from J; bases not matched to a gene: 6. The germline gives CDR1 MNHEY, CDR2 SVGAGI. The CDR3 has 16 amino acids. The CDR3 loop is CASSYPMTGGSYEQYF. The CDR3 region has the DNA TGTGCCAGCAGTTACCCGATGACAGGGGGGTCCTACGAGCAGTACTTC.

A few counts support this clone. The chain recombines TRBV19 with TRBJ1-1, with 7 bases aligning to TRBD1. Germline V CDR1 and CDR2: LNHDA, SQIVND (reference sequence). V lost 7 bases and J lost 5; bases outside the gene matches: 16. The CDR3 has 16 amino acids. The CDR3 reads CASKQGFVRSWTEAFF. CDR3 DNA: TGTGCCAGTAAACAGGGGTTTGTTCGGTCGTGGACTGAAGCTTTCTTT. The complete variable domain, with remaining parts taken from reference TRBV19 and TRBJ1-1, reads DGGITQSPKYLFRKEGQNVTLSCEQNLNHDAMYWYRQDPGQGLRLIYYSQIVNDFQKGDIAEGYSVSREKKESFPLTVTSAQKNPTAFYLCASKQGFVRSWTEAFFGQGTRLTVV.

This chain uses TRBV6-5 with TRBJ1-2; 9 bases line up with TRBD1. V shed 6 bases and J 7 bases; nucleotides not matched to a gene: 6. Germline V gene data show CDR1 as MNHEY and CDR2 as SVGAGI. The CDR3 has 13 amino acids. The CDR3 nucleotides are TGTGCCAGCAGCCCCGACAGGGGGTCTGGCTACACCTTC. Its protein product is CASSPDRGSGYTF.

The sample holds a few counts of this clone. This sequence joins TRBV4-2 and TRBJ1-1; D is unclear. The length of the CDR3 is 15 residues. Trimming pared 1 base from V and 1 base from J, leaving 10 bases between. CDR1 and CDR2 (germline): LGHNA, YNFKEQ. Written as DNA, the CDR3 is TGTGCCAGCAGCCAAGGTCCCGCCGAGAACACTGAAGCTTTCTTT. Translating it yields CASSQGPAENTEAFF.

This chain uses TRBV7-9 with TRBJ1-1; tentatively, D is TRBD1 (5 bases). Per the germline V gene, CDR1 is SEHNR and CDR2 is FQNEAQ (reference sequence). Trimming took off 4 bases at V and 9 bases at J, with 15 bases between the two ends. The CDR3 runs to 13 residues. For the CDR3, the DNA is TGTGCCAGCAGCTCCCCAGGGAATCTGAAAGCTTTCTTT. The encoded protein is CASSSPGNLKAFF.

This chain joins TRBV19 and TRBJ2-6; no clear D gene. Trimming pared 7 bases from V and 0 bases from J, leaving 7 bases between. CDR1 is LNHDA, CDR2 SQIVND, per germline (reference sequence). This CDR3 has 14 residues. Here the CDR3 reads CASTVSSGANVLTF. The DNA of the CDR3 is TGTGCCAGTACCGTGAGCTCTGGGGCCAACGTCCTGACTTTC.

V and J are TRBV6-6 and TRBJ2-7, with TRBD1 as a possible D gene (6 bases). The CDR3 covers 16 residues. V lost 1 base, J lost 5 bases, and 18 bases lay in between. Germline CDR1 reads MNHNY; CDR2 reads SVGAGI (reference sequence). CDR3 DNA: TGTGCCAGCAGTTACTTCGGGGTACAGGGTTCGGACGAGCAGTACTTC. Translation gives CASSYFGVQGSDEQYF.

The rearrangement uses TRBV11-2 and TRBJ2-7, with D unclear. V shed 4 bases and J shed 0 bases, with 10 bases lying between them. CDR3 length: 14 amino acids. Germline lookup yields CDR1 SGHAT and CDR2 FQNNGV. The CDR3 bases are TGTGCCAGCAGCTCCTCGACGGACTCCTACGAGCAGTACTTC. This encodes CASSSSTDSYEQYF.

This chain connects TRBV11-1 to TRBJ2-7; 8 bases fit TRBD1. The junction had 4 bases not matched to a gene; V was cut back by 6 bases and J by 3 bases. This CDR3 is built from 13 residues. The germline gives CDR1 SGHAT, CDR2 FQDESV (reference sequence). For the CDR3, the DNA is TGTGCCAGCAGGGGGACAGGACTCTACGAGCAGTACTTC. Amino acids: CASRGTGLYEQYF.

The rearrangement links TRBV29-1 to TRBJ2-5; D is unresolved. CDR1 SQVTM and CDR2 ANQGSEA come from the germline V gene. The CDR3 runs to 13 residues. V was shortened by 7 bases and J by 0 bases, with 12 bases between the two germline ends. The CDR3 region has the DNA TGCAGCGGCTTAACTACGTACCAAGAGACCCAGTACTTC. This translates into CSGLTTYQETQYF. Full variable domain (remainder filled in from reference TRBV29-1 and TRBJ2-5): SAVISQKPSRDICQRGTSLTIQCQVDSQVTMMFWYRQQPGQSLTLIATANQGSEATYESGFVIDKFPISRPNLTFSTLTVSNMSPEDSSIYLCSGLTTYQETQYFGPGTRLLVL.

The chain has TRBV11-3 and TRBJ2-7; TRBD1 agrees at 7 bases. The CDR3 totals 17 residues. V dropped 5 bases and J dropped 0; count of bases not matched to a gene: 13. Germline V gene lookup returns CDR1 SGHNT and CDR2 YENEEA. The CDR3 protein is CASSPKVRDRSSYEQYF. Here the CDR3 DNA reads TGTGCCAGCAGCCCAAAAGTCCGGGACAGAAGCTCCTACGAGCAGTACTTC.

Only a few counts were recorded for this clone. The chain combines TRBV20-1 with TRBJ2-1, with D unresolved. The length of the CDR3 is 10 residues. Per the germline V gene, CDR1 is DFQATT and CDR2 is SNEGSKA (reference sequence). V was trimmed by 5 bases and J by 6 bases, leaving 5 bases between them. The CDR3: CSAFSNEQFF. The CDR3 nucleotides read TGCAGTGCTTTCTCCAATGAGCAGTTCTTC.

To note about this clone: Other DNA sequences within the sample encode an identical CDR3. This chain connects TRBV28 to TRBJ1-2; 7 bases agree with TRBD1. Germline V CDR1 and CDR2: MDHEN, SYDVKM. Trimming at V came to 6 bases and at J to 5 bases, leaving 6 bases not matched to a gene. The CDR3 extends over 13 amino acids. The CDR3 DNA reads TGTGCCAGCAGACCTGGGACAGTGTATGGCTACACCTTC. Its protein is CASRPGTVYGYTF.

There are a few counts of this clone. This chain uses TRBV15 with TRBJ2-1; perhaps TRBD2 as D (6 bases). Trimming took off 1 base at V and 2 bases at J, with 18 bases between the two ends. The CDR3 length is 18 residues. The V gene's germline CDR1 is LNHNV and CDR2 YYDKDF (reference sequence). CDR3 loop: CATSRGNPLANAYNEQFF. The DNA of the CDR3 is TGTGCCACCAGCAGAGGCAACCCCCTAGCGAACGCCTACAATGAGCAGTTCTTC.